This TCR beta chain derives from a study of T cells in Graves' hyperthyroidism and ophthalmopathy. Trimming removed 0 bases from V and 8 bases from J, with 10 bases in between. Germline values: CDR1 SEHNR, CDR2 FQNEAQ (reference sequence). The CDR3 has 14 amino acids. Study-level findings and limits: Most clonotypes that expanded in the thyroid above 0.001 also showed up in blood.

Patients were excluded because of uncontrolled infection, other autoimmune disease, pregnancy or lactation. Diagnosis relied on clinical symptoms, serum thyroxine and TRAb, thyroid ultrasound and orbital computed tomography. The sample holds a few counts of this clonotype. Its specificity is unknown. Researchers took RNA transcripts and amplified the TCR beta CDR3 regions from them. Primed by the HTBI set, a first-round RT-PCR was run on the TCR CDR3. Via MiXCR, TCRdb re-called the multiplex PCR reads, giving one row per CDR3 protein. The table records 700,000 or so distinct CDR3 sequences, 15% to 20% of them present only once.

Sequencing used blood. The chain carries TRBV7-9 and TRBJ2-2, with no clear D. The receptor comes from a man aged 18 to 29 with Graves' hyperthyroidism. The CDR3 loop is CASSLAVQSGELFF. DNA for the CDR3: TGTGCCAGCAGCTTAGCCGTCCAGTCTGGGGAGCTGTTTTTT.